This is a list of T cell receptor beta chains from one sample in a study of response to subunit inactivated influenza vaccine. TCRdb reprocessed the RT-PCR reads with MiXCR, giving one entry per CDR3 protein. The data hold fewer than 800,000 distinct CDR3 sequences, with around 14% observed a single time. This specimen was PBMCs from blood, taken 11 to 12 days after vaccination. The receptors originated from a man aged 45 to 65 who received an inactivated influenza vaccine. Each CDR3 is given without its conserved first and last residue.

v_call cdr3_aa
TRBV4-2 ASSQDHRDEQF
TRBV5-1 ASSYRERTEAF
TRBV6-2/TRBV6-3 ASSYLGTGANVLT
TRBV5-1 ASSLDGWNEQF
TRBV11-3 ASSPGGIGELF
TRBV18 ASSPNPPGISYEQY
TRBV12-3/TRBV12-4 ASSFEGGTYEQY
TRBV15 ATSSYRDGEAF
TRBV5-1 ASSLASEGGTQY
TRBV7-6 ASSSPGLAGSEQY
TRBV6-2/TRBV6-3 ASSLDDLDQPQH
TRBV3-1 ASSKRGVYEQF
TRBV10-3 AISEVSSYNSPLH
TRBV30 AWSVGTVGQPQH
TRBV6-1 ASSGPGTGSSYNEQF
TRBV6-2/TRBV6-3 ASSSRLAGGPVEQF
TRBV7-2 ASSVRYEQY
TRBV10-3 AISESTGVSSPLH
TRBV12-3/TRBV12-4 ASSFGLGVNEQF
TRBV2 ASVGPAAEQY
TRBV6-5 ASSLLDNSPLH
TRBV4-2 ASSQARTGGIGYT
TRBV12-3/TRBV12-4 ASSLTYTGQGAFKNT
TRBV27 ASSFRAGAYTGELF
TRBV29-1 SVEVPTGQTSTDTQY
TRBV20-1 SAAGPGQLPPGEQY
TRBV6-5 ASSYGSGVETQY
TRBV28 ASSKDGFHSNQPQH
TRBV28 ASSLQDTQY
TRBV20-1 SATLGPSGMYIQY
TRBV13 ASSLGNGDLKQY
TRBV18 ASSPDSGPRGEQY
TRBV5-1 ASNVGQGVSGELF
TRBV3-1 ASSYYRGPRSVGNQPQH
TRBV5-1 ASSQDRPPDTQY
TRBV6-1 ASRTGGSGELF
TRBV28 ASSRRTGTGLNQPQH
TRBV10-2 ASSGVYYNEQF
TRBV7-9 ASSPGLAEKNTGELF
TRBV7-2 ASSLTTDWGQPQH
TRBV7-2 ASSLGREGYEQY
TRBV7-9 ASSFPETDTQY
TRBV6-6 ASSEGASSPLH
TRBV25-1 ASSDTRTASYEQY
TRBV27 ASSSIALRTDTQY
TRBV7-2 ASSLDRGPSYEQF
TRBV6-1 ASSERYAEYEQY
TRBV7-9 ASSPSVWALEINEQF
TRBV24-1 ATSDLGPGELF
TRBV20-1 SATARFTGELF
TRBV6-5 ASRWGAEAF
TRBV18 ASSPPNGRGVGTDTQY
TRBV28 ASSPLTGTQH
TRBV7-2 ASSAPTSGEQY
TRBV24-1 ATSGPLGDQETQY
TRBV5-1 ASKAVPLSSYEQY
TRBV5-1 ASSSTGHRGGADTQY